The TCR beta chain described here comes from a study of blood T cells in healthy people across ages. Every donor contributed roughly 10 milliliters of peripheral blood by blood draw. A sample-barcoded 5' primer and a J-beta primer mix were used in a second PCR of about 7 to 12 cycles. TCRdb fed the 5' RACE reads into MiXCR, producing one record per CDR3 protein. The sample contains roughly 1,000,000 distinct CDR3 sequences, about 25% of which appear only once. This CDR3 comprises 15 residues. Germline V lookup: CDR1 MNHEY, CDR2 SVGAGI. V lost 4 bases and J lost 3; bases outside the gene matches: 4. This clonotype was seen only a few times. The same data also went into a second study, on T cells of mothers and their children. That paper adds: The authors added sample barcodes and 2-4 random nucleotides using the M1S primer of the second PCR.

This TCR derives from a girl aged 2-10 years in good health. The chain joins TRBV6-5 to TRBJ2-7, with TRBD2 matching over 12 bases. Material for sequencing was blood. The CDR3: CASSSRTSGDYEQYF. As DNA, the CDR3 is TGTGCCAGCAGTTCGAGGACTAGCGGGGACTACGAGCAGTACTTC.